Listed here are 30 T cell receptor beta chains from one sample, sequenced in a study of spatial heterogeneity in lung cancer. TCRdb analysed the 5' RACE reads with MiXCR anew, one entry per CDR3 protein. The repertoire includes around 120,000 distinct CDR3 sequences, more than 9% of them detected once, and roughly 17% sits in the top ten. Time point here: blood at routine non-recurrence follow-up after resection. The input material, whole RNA from tumor, nontumor lung or frozen PBMC, was sequenced unsorted. The sequenced sample was PBMCs, obtained at follow-up. The receptors originated from a male donor with early-stage non-small cell lung cancer.

CDR3 in amino acids: CASSWGTEEYGYTF. In DNA, the CDR3 is TGTGCCAGCAGCTGGGGGACGGAAGAATATGGCTACACCTTC. This chain joins TRBV5-6 and TRBJ1-2; D is perhaps TRBD1 (5 bases). CDR1 is SGHDT, CDR2 YYEEEE, per germline. Trimming pared 3 bases from V and 5 bases from J, leaving 14 bases between. This CDR3 is built from 14 residues.

The J gene is TRBJ1-1, the V gene TRBV5-1; D is possibly TRBD1 (5 bases). From germline, CDR1 is SGHRS and CDR2 YFSETQ. This CDR3 has 15 residues. Between the trimmed V and J ends, which lost 4 bases and 0 bases, there was a span of 13 bases. CDR3 DNA: TGCGCCAGCAGCATAGAGGGGTTTGTGAACACTGAAGCTTTCTTT. Residues: CASSIEGFVNTEAFF.

There are a few counts of this clonotype. The rearrangement joins TRBV5-4 to TRBJ2-3, with D perhaps given as TRBD1 or TRBD2 (5 bases each). The ends were cut back, 4 bases at V and 11 bases at J, with 14 bases in the middle. From germline, CDR1 is SGHNT and CDR2 YYREEE (reference sequence). CDR3 size: 12 residues. This CDR3 reads CASSNPFGGQYF. DNA for the CDR3: TGTGCCAGCAGCAATCCCTTTGGGGGGCAGTATTTT. The full variable domain, its missing parts supplied by reference TRBV5-4 and TRBJ2-3, is ETGVTQSPTHLIKTRGQQVTLRCSSQSGHNTVSWYQQALGQGPQFIFQYYREEENGRGNFPPRFSGLQFPNYSSELNVNALELDDSALYLCASSNPFGGQYFGPGTRLTVL.

This clonotype was counted only a few times. The chain carries TRBV30 and TRBJ2-5; 10 bases are a match to TRBD2. This CDR3 is built from 13 residues. Germline CDR1 and CDR2: GTSNPN and SVGIG (reference sequence). Trimming took 4 bases from V and 4 from J; bases not matched to a gene: 3. This CDR3 is CAWKWTSGETQYF. CDR3 in DNA: TGTGCCTGGAAATGGACTAGCGGAGAGACCCAGTACTTC.

This clonotype was detected many times. The chain employs TRBV29-1 and TRBJ1-2, with D unclear. Germline V gene sequence: CDR1 SQVTM, CDR2 ANQGSEA. V was trimmed by 0 bases and J by 4 bases, leaving 12 bases between them. This CDR3 has 14 amino acids. As DNA, the CDR3 is TGCAGCGTTGAAGATCCCGGGGTGGTCTATGGCTACACCTTC. The encoded protein is CSVEDPGVVYGYTF.

The genes are TRBV24-1 and TRBJ1-2, with 7 bases fitting TRBD1. V trimming: 5 bases; J trimming: 6 bases; junction bases outside the gene matches: 5. Germline V CDR1 and CDR2: KGHDR, SFDVKD. This CDR3 is 13 amino acids long. The DNA of the CDR3 is TGTGCCACCAGTGCCGCAGGGGGAGATGGCTACACCTTC. Residues: CATSAAGGDGYTF.

This clonotype was counted a few times. This chain uses TRBV11-2 with TRBJ2-5; 9 nucleotides match TRBD2. Germline V gene lookup returns CDR1 SGHAT and CDR2 FQNNGV. V lost 3 bases, J lost 5 bases, and 7 bases stayed unmatched. This CDR3 has 15 amino acids. The CDR3 coding sequence is TGTGCCAGCAGCTTTCAGCGGGGGGCGGCGGAGACCCAGTACTTC. It encodes CASSFQRGAAETQYF.

This clonotype was found many times. The chain employs TRBV7-2 and TRBJ1-2; D unresolved. V lost 1 base and J 2 bases, leaving 5 bases between the germline ends. The CDR3 covers 13 residues. The germline CDR1 and CDR2 sequences are SGHTA and FQGNSA. CDR3 bases: TGTGCCAGCAGCTTAGTAGGGAACTATGGCTACACCTTC. Translation: CASSLVGNYGYTF.

The rearrangement uses TRBV12-3 or TRBV12-4 and TRBJ2-5; D might be TRBD1 (6 bases). The CDR3 covers 13 residues. Between the trimmed V and J ends, which lost 5 bases and 9 bases, there was a span of 16 bases. CDR3 sequence reads: CASSLYLQGSQYF. The CDR3 nucleotides are TGTGCCAGCAGTCTCTATTTGCAGGGGTCCCAGTACTTC.

This clonotype has a count of ten or more. The chain is built from TRBV20-1 and TRBJ1-5; D not certain. This CDR3 comprises 12 residues. CDR1 is DFQATT, CDR2 SNEGSKA, per germline (reference sequence). V lost 6 bases, J lost 4 bases, and 10 bases lay in between. The CDR3 is CSANYRNQPQHF. In nucleotides, the CDR3 is TGCAGTGCGAATTACAGAAATCAGCCCCAGCATTTT.

This chain connects TRBV10-3 to TRBJ2-5; no clear D gene. The CDR3 is made up of 13 amino acids. Germline V gene lookup returns CDR1 ENHRY and CDR2 SYGVKD. The V end was cut by 6 bases, the J end by 0 bases, with 8 bases between. In nucleotides, the CDR3 is TGTGCCATCAGCAGCGTATACCAAGAGACCCAGTACTTC. The encoded protein is CAISSVYQETQYF.

There are a few counts of this clonotype. This sequence joins TRBV7-9 and TRBJ2-7; 9 bases line up with TRBD1. The CDR3 runs to 17 residues. After removal of 0 bases from V and 7 bases from J, the junction contained 13 bases not matched to a gene. Germline CDR1 and CDR2: SEHNR and FQNEAQ (reference sequence). In nucleotides, the CDR3 is TGTGCCAGCAGCTTAGCCGGGACAGGGAAATCCGGCGGGGAGCAGTACTTC. It yields the protein CASSLAGTGKSGGEQYF.

The chain is built from TRBV4-3 and TRBJ1-1; the D is unclear. The CDR3 spans 14 residues. Trimming left V 4 bases short and J 0 bases short, with 9 bases between. Looked up from germline, CDR1 is LGHNA and CDR2 is YSLEER. In nucleotides, the CDR3 is TGCGCCAGCAGCCTGGGGTCACTGAACACTGAAGCTTTCTTT. Its translation: CASSLGSLNTEAFF.

The sample holds many counts of this clonotype. This chain uses TRBV10-3 with TRBJ2-5; D possibly corresponds to TRBD1 (6 bases). CDR1 is ENHRY and CDR2 is SYGVKD in the germline V gene. Trimming removed 6 bases at V and 1 base at J, with 12 bases between. The CDR3 loop spans 14 amino acids. Here the CDR3 reads CAISNRASQETQYF. DNA for the CDR3: TGTGCCATCAGCAACAGGGCCTCCCAAGAGACCCAGTACTTC.

The CDR3: CASSQVPGPGETQYF. In DNA, the CDR3 is TGCGCCAGCAGCCAAGTGCCGGGGCCAGGGGAGACCCAGTACTTC. The rearrangement joins TRBV4-3 to TRBJ2-5; D could derive from TRBD1 or TRBD2 (5 bases each). There are 15 residues in the CDR3. The V gene's germline CDR1 is LGHNA and CDR2 YSLEER. Trimming took 1 base from V and 5 from J, leaving 14 bases between them.

The chain is built from TRBV19 and TRBJ2-2; the D is unclear. Trimming took off 1 base at V and 6 bases at J, with 0 bases between the two ends. This CDR3 is built from 11 residues. Germline loops: CDR1 LNHDA, CDR2 SQIVND (reference sequence). The CDR3 DNA is TGTGCCAGTAGTATAGCCGGGGAGCTGTTTTTT. Translating it yields CASSIAGELFF.

Only a few counts were recorded for this clonotype. The V gene is TRBV18, the J gene TRBJ1-4; D is perhaps TRBD1 (6 bases). Germline loops: CDR1 KGHSH, CDR2 LQKENI. This CDR3 region has 14 residues. Trimming took off 3 bases at V and 7 bases at J, with 12 bases between the two ends. CDR3 loop: CASSPSGQSEKLFF. For the CDR3, the DNA is TGTGCCAGCTCACCCTCGGGACAAAGTGAAAAACTGTTTTTT.

V usage is TRBV4-1 and J usage is TRBJ2-3; TRBD2 matches 10 bases. The germline V gene encodes CDR1 MGHRA and CDR2 YSYEKL. The CDR3 totals 16 residues. The V and J ends lost 1 base and 5 bases, in that order; junction bases with no gene match: 6. The CDR3 DNA reads TGCGCCAGCAGCCAAGGAGGTAGCGGGGGGATAGATACGCAGTATTTT. Amino acid sequence: CASSQGGSGGIDTQYF.

The V gene is TRBV6-5, the J gene TRBJ1-1; D not resolved. This CDR3 has 13 residues. The germline V and J ends were trimmed by 6 bases and 4 bases, with 12 bases remaining between them. Germline V CDR1 and CDR2: MNHEY, SVGAGI. The CDR3 sequence: CASSWTRSTEAFF. The DNA of the CDR3 is TGTGCCAGCAGCTGGACCCGGAGCACTGAAGCTTTCTTT.

This clonotype appeared many times. The chain recombines TRBV27 with TRBJ1-5; D not certain. Germline V gene lookup returns CDR1 MNHEY and CDR2 SMNVEV (reference sequence). The V end lost 5 bases, the J end lost 4 bases, and 6 bases lay between the germline ends. The CDR3 contains 12 residues. CDR3 coding DNA: TGTGCCAGCAGTCGAGCTAATCAGCCCCAGCATTTT. This codes for CASSRANQPQHF.

This clonotype was observed a handful of times. V is TRBV28 and J is TRBJ2-5; unclear D gene. This CDR3 spans 12 amino acids. Germline lookup yields CDR1 MDHEN and CDR2 SYDVKM. V dropped 6 bases and J dropped 9 bases, with 14 bases sitting between them. The CDR3 protein is CASSRASLPQYF. The DNA of the CDR3 is TGTGCCAGCAGCCGGGCCTCTTTGCCCCAGTACTTC.

This clonotype was counted only a few times. CDR3 coding DNA: TGTGCCAGCAGTGAGAGACAGGGGGCTGTCATGAACACTGAAGCTTTCTTT. Translating it yields CASSERQGAVMNTEAFF. The chain carries TRBV6-1 and TRBJ1-1; TRBD1 matches 10 bases. Per germline, CDR1 MNHNS and CDR2 SASEGT. Losses at the gene ends were 3 bases for V and 0 bases for J; bases not matched to a gene: 7. The CDR3 covers 17 residues.

The chain is built from TRBV4-2 and TRBJ2-3; D remains unclear. The CDR3 is made up of 15 amino acids. In germline, CDR1 is LGHNA, CDR2 YNFKEQ. Trimming stripped 0 bases from V and 0 bases from J, with 7 bases between. The CDR3 DNA follows: TGTGCCAGCAGCCAAGAATTCGGAAGCACAGATACGCAGTATTTT. Its translation is CASSQEFGSTDTQYF.

This clonotype was recorded many times. The V call is TRBV7-2, the J call TRBJ1-5; D remains ambiguous. From germline, CDR1 is SGHTA and CDR2 FQGNSA. With 7 bases removed from V and 1 base from J, the gap between germline ends came to 8 bases. The CDR3 is 13 amino acids. The CDR3 coding sequence is TGTGCCAGCACCTTGGTCAGCAATCAGCCCCAGCATTTT. It codes for CASTLVSNQPQHF.

This clonotype was recorded at least ten times. This chain connects TRBV7-2 to TRBJ1-1, with no clear D. The CDR3 runs to 14 residues. CDR1 is SGHTA and CDR2 is FQGNSA in the germline V gene. The ends were cut back, 0 bases at V and 3 bases at J, with 8 bases in the middle. The CDR3 DNA reads TGTGCCAGCAGCTTAGCGATTTGGGACACTGAAGCTTTCTTT. Amino acid sequence: CASSLAIWDTEAFF. The full variable domain, rest sourced from reference TRBV7-2 and TRBJ1-1, is GAGVSQSPSNKVTEKGKDVELRCDPISGHTALYWYRQSLGQGLEFLIYFQGNSAPDKSGLPSDRFSAERTGGSVSTLTIQRTQQEDSAVYLCASSLAIWDTEAFFGQGTRLTVV.

This clonotype was detected many times. The J gene is TRBJ1-2, the V gene TRBV7-2; D may be TRBD1 (5 bases). Germline V CDR1 and CDR2: SGHTA, FQGNSA. This CDR3 region has 15 residues. V shed 0 bases and J shed 6 bases, with 14 bases lying between them. The CDR3 DNA is TGTGCCAGCAGCTTAGCGACAGATAGAGTTCATGGCTACACCTTC. Its translation is CASSLATDRVHGYTF.

This clonotype has a count of ten or more. This chain uses TRBV4-3 with TRBJ2-1, with a tentative D call TRBD1 (5 bases). The germline V gene has CDR1 LGHNA and CDR2 YSLEER. V was trimmed by 1 base and J by 7 bases, leaving 17 bases between them. The CDR3 has 16 residues. The CDR3 region is CASSQAAVGAMNEQFF. The CDR3 region has the DNA TGCGCCAGCAGCCAAGCGGCCGTAGGGGCGATGAATGAGCAGTTCTTC.

This clonotype appeared many times. The chain uses TRBV6-2 or TRBV6-3 and TRBJ1-5, with a weak D call TRBD1 (5 bases). The V gene lost 2 bases and the J gene lost 3 bases, with 8 bases spanning the gap. CDR1 MNHEY and CDR2 SVGEGT come from the germline V gene. This CDR3 is built from 14 residues. CDR3 residues: CASSYAGTNQPQHF. The DNA of the CDR3 is TGTGCCAGCAGTTACGCCGGGACCAATCAGCCCCAGCATTTT.

The chain combines TRBV29-1 with TRBJ1-4; no reliable D call. CDR1 SQVTM and CDR2 ANQGSEA come from the germline V gene. Trimming took 0 bases from V and 8 from J, leaving 13 bases between them. The CDR3 spans 14 residues. CDR3 loop: CSVEDGKGREKLFF. DNA of the CDR3: TGCAGCGTTGAAGATGGAAAGGGTAGGGAAAAACTGTTTTTT. Full variable domain (remainder filled in from reference TRBV29-1 and TRBJ1-4): SAVISQKPSRDICQRGTSLTIQCQVDSQVTMMFWYRQQPGQSLTLIATANQGSEATYESGFVIDKFPISRPNLTFSTLTVSNMSPEDSSIYLCSVEDGKGREKLFFGSGTQLSVL.

This clonotype has ten or more counts. Here the CDR3 reads CASSGTGSEQYF. The DNA of the CDR3 is TGTGCCAGCAGCGGTACAGGGAGCGAGCAGTACTTC. This chain links TRBV12-3 or TRBV12-4 with TRBJ2-7; weak D call: TRBD1 (6 bases). The CDR3 loop spans 12 amino acids. Trimming pared 6 bases from V and 6 bases from J, leaving 12 bases between.